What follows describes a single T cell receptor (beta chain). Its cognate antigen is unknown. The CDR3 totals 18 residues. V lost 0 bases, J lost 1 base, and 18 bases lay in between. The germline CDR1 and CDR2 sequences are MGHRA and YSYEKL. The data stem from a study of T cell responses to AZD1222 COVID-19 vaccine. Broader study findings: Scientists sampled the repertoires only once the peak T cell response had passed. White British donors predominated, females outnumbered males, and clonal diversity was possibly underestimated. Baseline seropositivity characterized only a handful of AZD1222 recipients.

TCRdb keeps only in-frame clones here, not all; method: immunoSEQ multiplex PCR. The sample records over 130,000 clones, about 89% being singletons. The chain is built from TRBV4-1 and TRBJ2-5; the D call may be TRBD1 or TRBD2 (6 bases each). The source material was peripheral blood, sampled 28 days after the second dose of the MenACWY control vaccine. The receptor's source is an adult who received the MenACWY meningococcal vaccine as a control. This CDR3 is CASSQDPQRGASQETQYF. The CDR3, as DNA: TGCGCCAGCAGCCAAGACCCCCAAAGGGGGGCCAGCCAAGAGACCCAGTACTTC.